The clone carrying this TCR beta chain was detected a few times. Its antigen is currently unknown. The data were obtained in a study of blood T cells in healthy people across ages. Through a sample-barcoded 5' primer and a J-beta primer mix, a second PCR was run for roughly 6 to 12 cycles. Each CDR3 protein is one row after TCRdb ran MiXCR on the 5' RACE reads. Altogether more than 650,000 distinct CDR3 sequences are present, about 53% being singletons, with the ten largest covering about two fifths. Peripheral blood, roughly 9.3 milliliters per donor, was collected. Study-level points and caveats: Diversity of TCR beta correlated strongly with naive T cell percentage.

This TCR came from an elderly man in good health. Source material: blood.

CDR3 in DNA: TGTGCCAGCAGCTTAGCGGCGGGAGTAAGGCACAGATACGCGTATTTT. Translated: CASSLAAGVRHRYAYF. The J gene is TRBJ2-3, the V gene TRBV7-2; 7 bases map to TRBD2. Trimming removed 0 bases from V and 14 bases from J; junction bases left unmatched: 17. The CDR3 length is 16 residues. Germline CDR1 and CDR2: SGHTA and FQGNSA.